This TCR beta chain came from a study of CD8 T cells in ankylosing spondylitis. TCRdb used MiXCR to reprocess the 5' RACE reads, holding one entry per CDR3 protein. Here the sample spans some 140,000 distinct CDR3 sequences, roughly 8.4% being singletons. CDR1 is LGHNA and CDR2 is YNFKEQ in the germline V gene. V dropped 4 bases and J dropped 0; count of bases not matched to a gene: 7. The CDR3 has 16 residues. A single count supports this clonotype. Input material: synovial fluid, either unsorted or a sorted T cell fraction (not recorded which). This rearrangement joins TRBV4-2 to TRBJ2-7; 9 bases align to TRBD1. The TCR was taken from a male donor with ankylosing spondylitis. CDR3 DNA: TGTGCCAGCAGCCGACTCACAGGGGGCTCCTCCTACGAGCAGTACTTC. This gives the protein CASSRLTGGSSYEQYF.